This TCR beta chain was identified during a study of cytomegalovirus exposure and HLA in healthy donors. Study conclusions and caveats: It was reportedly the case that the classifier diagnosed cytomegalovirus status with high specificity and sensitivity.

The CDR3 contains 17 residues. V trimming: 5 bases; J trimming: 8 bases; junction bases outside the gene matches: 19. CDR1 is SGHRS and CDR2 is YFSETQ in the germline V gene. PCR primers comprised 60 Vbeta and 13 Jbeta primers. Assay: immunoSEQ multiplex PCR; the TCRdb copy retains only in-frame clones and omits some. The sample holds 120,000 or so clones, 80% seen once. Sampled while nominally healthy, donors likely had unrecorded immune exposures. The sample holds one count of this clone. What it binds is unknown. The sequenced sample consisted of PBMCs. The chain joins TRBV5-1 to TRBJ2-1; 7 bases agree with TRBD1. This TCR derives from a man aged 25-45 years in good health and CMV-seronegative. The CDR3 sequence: CASSYHSPGTVQYEQFF. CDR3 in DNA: TGCGCCAGCAGTTATCATTCCCCCGGGACAGTACAATATGAGCAGTTCTTC.